This paragraph covers one TCR beta chain sequence. J lost 6 bases, V lost 6 bases, and 5 bases had no gene match. The CDR3 has 15 residues. Looked up from germline, CDR1 is SNHLY and CDR2 is FYNNEI. This sample was included in a study of blood T cell repertoires in COVID-19. Some clones are missing from TCRdb's copy, which holds only in-frame ones; the method was immunoSEQ multiplex PCR. The table lists 300,000 to 400,000 clones, around 86% of them singletons. The age range of participants was about 18 to 90 years, with residence in more than 20 US areas. The sample consisted of PBMCs or T cells enriched from blood (not recorded which). The sequence was collected from a woman in her 40s with acute COVID-19. The chain uses TRBV2 and TRBJ2-1; 13 bases line up with TRBD2. The CDR3 nucleotides are TGTGCCAGCAGCCGACTAGCGGGAGGCCCCAATGAGCAGTTCTTC. This translates into CASSRLAGGPNEQFF.